This TCR beta chain was obtained from a study of T cells after somatic rescue of genetic block. J lost 6 bases, V lost 5 bases, and 8 bases had no gene match. Germline CDR1 and CDR2: LNHDA and SQIVND (reference sequence). The CDR3 sequence is 14 residues long. Data came from immunoSEQ multiplex PCR; TCRdb stores just in-frame clones and leaves some out. The sample comprises 110,000 or so clones, 75% to 95% of which are singletons, and over 1.1% rests with the top ten. The receptor was isolated from a young woman. The V call is TRBV19, the J call TRBJ1-2, with 8 bases that match TRBD1. Sequencing was carried out using peripheral blood mononuclear cells (PBMCs). The CDR3 spells CASSLQGVRNGYTF. As DNA, the CDR3 is TGTGCCAGTAGTCTACAGGGGGTAAGGAATGGCTACACCTTC.